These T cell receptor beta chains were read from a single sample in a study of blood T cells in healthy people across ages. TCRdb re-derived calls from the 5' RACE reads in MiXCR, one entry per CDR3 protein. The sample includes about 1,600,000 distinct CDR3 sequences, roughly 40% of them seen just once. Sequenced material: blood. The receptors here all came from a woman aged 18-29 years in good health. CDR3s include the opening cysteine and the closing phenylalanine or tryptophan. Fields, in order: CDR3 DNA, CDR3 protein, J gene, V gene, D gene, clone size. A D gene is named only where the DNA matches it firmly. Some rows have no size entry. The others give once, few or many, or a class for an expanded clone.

CDR3 DNA: TGTGCCAGCAGGAATCCTAGCGGGGGGGCCCAAGAGACCCAGTACTTC; CDR3 protein: CASRNPSGGAQETQYF; J gene: TRBJ2-5; V gene: TRBV7-9; D gene: TRBD2; clone size: .
CDR3 DNA: TGTGCCAGCAGCTTAAACGGTTTGGAGACCCAGTACTTC; CDR3 protein: CASSLNGLETQYF; J gene: TRBJ2-5; V gene: TRBV7-3; D gene: .; clone size: few
CDR3 DNA: TGTGCCAGCAGGATCGGCGCGGAGACCCAGTACTTC; CDR3 protein: CASRIGAETQYF; J gene: TRBJ2-5; V gene: TRBV7-2; D gene: .; clone size: .
CDR3 DNA: TGTGCCATCAGTGAAGGAGTCGGCAGGGCGGACGAGCAGTTCTTC; CDR3 protein: CAISEGVGRADEQFF; J gene: TRBJ2-1; V gene: TRBV10-3; D gene: .; clone size: .
CDR3 DNA: TGTGCCAGCAGTAACGACAGGGGTAGAGCTTTCTTT; CDR3 protein: CASSNDRGRAFF; J gene: TRBJ1-1; V gene: TRBV6-5; D gene: TRBD1; clone size: few
CDR3 DNA: TGTGCCAGCAGTTTATGGTGGGGACAGGAGCAAGAGACCCAGTACTTC; CDR3 protein: CASSLWWGQEQETQYF; J gene: TRBJ2-5; V gene: TRBV27; D gene: TRBD1; clone size: .
CDR3 DNA: TGTGCCATCAGCTCGACCACGGGGGAGCAGTTCTTC; CDR3 protein: CAISSTTGEQFF; J gene: TRBJ2-1; V gene: TRBV10-3; D gene: .; clone size: .
CDR3 DNA: TGTGCCAGCAGCACCCTGAGGACTTCCTACGAGCAGTACTTC; CDR3 protein: CASSTLRTSYEQYF; J gene: TRBJ2-7; V gene: TRBV7-9; D gene: .; clone size: few
CDR3 DNA: TGCAGTGCTAGAGGCCCGGCGGAATCTAGCACAGATACGCAGTATTTT; CDR3 protein: CSARGPAESSTDTQYF; J gene: TRBJ2-3; V gene: TRBV20-1; D gene: .; clone size: .
CDR3 DNA: TGCACCAGCAGCCACCGACAGACAGGGTATTCTGAAGCTTTCTTT; CDR3 protein: CTSSHRQTGYSEAFF; J gene: TRBJ1-1; V gene: TRBV1; D gene: .; clone size: few
CDR3 DNA: TGCAGCGTTGAAGATCCGGCAGGGGTCCAGTACTTC; CDR3 protein: CSVEDPAGVQYF; J gene: TRBJ2-5; V gene: TRBV29-1; D gene: .; clone size: .
CDR3 DNA: TGCGCCAGCAGCCAAGTACTCTTCTACAATGAGCAGTTCTTC; CDR3 protein: CASSQVLFYNEQFF; J gene: TRBJ2-1; V gene: TRBV4-1; D gene: .; clone size: .
CDR3 DNA: TGTGCCAGCAGACTTGCGTTGGGGCTGCAGTACTTC; CDR3 protein: CASRLALGLQYF; J gene: TRBJ2-7; V gene: TRBV7-8; D gene: .; clone size: .
CDR3 DNA: TGTGCCAGCACCCCCCGGCAGGGTGAAGCTTTCTTT; CDR3 protein: CASTPRQGEAFF; J gene: TRBJ1-1; V gene: TRBV6-6; D gene: .; clone size: .
CDR3 DNA: TGCAGTGCCCTTCAACCGGGCCCCTGGGACACTGAAGCTTTCTTT; CDR3 protein: CSALQPGPWDTEAFF; J gene: TRBJ1-1; V gene: TRBV20-1; D gene: .; clone size: .
CDR3 DNA: TGTGCCAGCAGTCCTATACCGGGACTCCCCACAGACACGCAGTATTTT; CDR3 protein: CASSPIPGLPTDTQYF; J gene: TRBJ2-3; V gene: TRBV6-1; D gene: .; clone size: .
CDR3 DNA: TGTGCCAGCAGTGCCGGGACAGCTCTCTTCTCCAACTATGGCTACACCTTC; CDR3 protein: CASSAGTALFSNYGYTF; J gene: TRBJ1-2; V gene: TRBV12-3/TRBV12-4; D gene: TRBD1; clone size: few
CDR3 DNA: TGTGCCAGCAGTGAAACACCGGGACAGGGTAATTCACCCCTCCACTTT; CDR3 protein: CASSETPGQGNSPLHF; J gene: TRBJ1-6; V gene: TRBV6-1; D gene: TRBD1; clone size: .
CDR3 DNA: TGTGCCAGCAGCTACCTAGCGGGATCGCCCCTAGATACGCAGTATTTT; CDR3 protein: CASSYLAGSPLDTQYF; J gene: TRBJ2-3; V gene: TRBV11-2; D gene: TRBD2; clone size: .
CDR3 DNA: TGCGCCAGCAGCTTGACGGGAACCGCCTACAATGAGCAGTTCTTC; CDR3 protein: CASSLTGTAYNEQFF; J gene: TRBJ2-1; V gene: TRBV5-1; D gene: .; clone size: many
CDR3 DNA: TGTGCCAGCAGTTTAGAAGGGGGCGGTCGGACGAGCCCTGAAGCTTTCTTT; CDR3 protein: CASSLEGGGRTSPEAFF; J gene: TRBJ1-1; V gene: TRBV12-3/TRBV12-4; D gene: TRBD1; clone size: few
CDR3 DNA: TGTGCCAGCAGTAATAGGAGGGGGGATGAAAAACTGTTTTTT; CDR3 protein: CASSNRRGDEKLFF; J gene: TRBJ1-4; V gene: TRBV2; D gene: .; clone size: once
CDR3 DNA: TGTGCCAGCAGCCTTGGAGGAGGGACCCAGTACTTC; CDR3 protein: CASSLGGGTQYF; J gene: TRBJ2-5; V gene: TRBV11-2; D gene: .; clone size: many
CDR3 DNA: TGCGCCAGCAGCTCCGGAGGTCAGGCTAGCGGGAGCACAGATACGCAGTATTTT; CDR3 protein: CASSSGGQASGSTDTQYF; J gene: TRBJ2-3; V gene: TRBV5-1; D gene: TRBD2; clone size: .
CDR3 DNA: TGTGCTAGTGGTGCGTCCGGGACACCATATGGCTACACCTTC; CDR3 protein: CASGASGTPYGYTF; J gene: TRBJ1-2; V gene: TRBV12-5; D gene: .; clone size: .
CDR3 DNA: TGCGCCACCGGTACAGACTGGTACGAGCAGTACTTC; CDR3 protein: CATGTDWYEQYF; J gene: TRBJ2-7; V gene: TRBV5-1; D gene: .; clone size: few
CDR3 DNA: TGTGCCAGCAGTGGTTTACCCTACAAACCAAACTACGAGCAGTACTTC; CDR3 protein: CASSGLPYKPNYEQYF; J gene: TRBJ2-7; V gene: TRBV6-1; D gene: .; clone size: few
CDR3 DNA: TGTGCCATCAGTGAGGGGTCTAGGAGCTCCTATAATTCACCCCTCCACTTT; CDR3 protein: CAISEGSRSSYNSPLHF; J gene: TRBJ1-6; V gene: TRBV10-3; D gene: .; clone size: .
CDR3 DNA: TGCAGTGCTTCTCCAGGACAGGGGGCGCGTACTGAAGCTTTCTTT; CDR3 protein: CSASPGQGARTEAFF; J gene: TRBJ1-1; V gene: TRBV20-1; D gene: TRBD1; clone size: .
CDR3 DNA: TGTGCCAGCAGTCCGCTAGCGGCGGAGACCCAGTACTTC; CDR3 protein: CASSPLAAETQYF; J gene: TRBJ2-5; V gene: TRBV12-3/TRBV12-4; D gene: TRBD2; clone size: once
CDR3 DNA: TGCGCCAGCAGCTTCCCAGACACCACCCCTCATGGCTACACCTTC; CDR3 protein: CASSFPDTTPHGYTF; J gene: TRBJ1-2; V gene: TRBV5-1; D gene: .; clone size: .
CDR3 DNA: TGCAGTGCCCAGCATACGGGGAGTAAAGAGACCCAGTACTTC; CDR3 protein: CSAQHTGSKETQYF; J gene: TRBJ2-5; V gene: TRBV20-1; D gene: .; clone size: .
CDR3 DNA: TGTGCCAGCAGCCAAGGACTCCATGAGCAGTTCTTC; CDR3 protein: CASSQGLHEQFF; J gene: TRBJ2-1; V gene: TRBV3-1; D gene: .; clone size: few
CDR3 DNA: TGTGCCAGCAGCTTTGAACTAGCGGGGACAGATACGCAGTATTTT; CDR3 protein: CASSFELAGTDTQYF; J gene: TRBJ2-3; V gene: TRBV7-9; D gene: TRBD2; clone size: few
CDR3 DNA: TGTGCCAGCAGCTTAGGCCCTCGCGGGGGGGGCAATGAGCAGTTCTTC; CDR3 protein: CASSLGPRGGGNEQFF; J gene: TRBJ2-1; V gene: TRBV7-8; D gene: TRBD2; clone size: many
CDR3 DNA: TGCGCCAGCAGCTTGAAGACAGGTGGCACTGAAGCTTTCTTT; CDR3 protein: CASSLKTGGTEAFF; J gene: TRBJ1-1; V gene: TRBV5-1; D gene: .; clone size: .
CDR3 DNA: TGCAGTGCTAGAGATCAGGGGGCTAGCTATGGCTACACCTTC; CDR3 protein: CSARDQGASYGYTF; J gene: TRBJ1-2; V gene: TRBV20-1; D gene: TRBD1; clone size: .
CDR3 DNA: TGTGCCAGCAGCTTAACCCTAGCGGTGAACACCGGGGAGCTGTTTTTT; CDR3 protein: CASSLTLAVNTGELFF; J gene: TRBJ2-2; V gene: TRBV7-2; D gene: TRBD2; clone size: .
CDR3 DNA: TGTGCCAGCAGCTTAGCCCTCTGGTCGGAGCAGTTCTTC; CDR3 protein: CASSLALWSEQFF; J gene: TRBJ2-1; V gene: TRBV7-2; D gene: .; clone size: few
CDR3 DNA: TGTGCCAGCAGCCAAGGAGGGACAGGGGGCCGTGAAGCTTTCTTT; CDR3 protein: CASSQGGTGGREAFF; J gene: TRBJ1-1; V gene: TRBV14; D gene: TRBD1; clone size: .
CDR3 DNA: TGTGCCAGCACTGGGGGGACACTTGGGGAGACCCAGTACTTC; CDR3 protein: CASTGGTLGETQYF; J gene: TRBJ2-5; V gene: TRBV6-5; D gene: .; clone size: few
CDR3 DNA: TGCGCCAGCAGCTTGGCCGGCTATCCCAAGCAGTACTTC; CDR3 protein: CASSLAGYPKQYF; J gene: TRBJ2-7; V gene: TRBV5-1; D gene: .; clone size: .
CDR3 DNA: TGTGCCAGCAGCCCCAGAGGGAGACGGGCGGGGACTGAAGCTTTCTTT; CDR3 protein: CASSPRGRRAGTEAFF; J gene: TRBJ1-1; V gene: TRBV3-1; D gene: .; clone size: .
CDR3 DNA: TGTGCCAGCAGTCACGGACAGGGGACCGGTAACACTGAAGCTTTCTTT; CDR3 protein: CASSHGQGTGNTEAFF; J gene: TRBJ1-1; V gene: TRBV6-1; D gene: TRBD1; clone size: .
CDR3 DNA: TGTGCCAGCAGCCCAGAGGACACTAGCACAGATACGCAGTATTTT; CDR3 protein: CASSPEDTSTDTQYF; J gene: TRBJ2-3; V gene: TRBV11-3; D gene: .; clone size: .
CDR3 DNA: TGTGCCAGCAGCGCAGATAAGGGGCCGTTTTACGAGCAGTACTTC; CDR3 protein: CASSADKGPFYEQYF; J gene: TRBJ2-7; V gene: TRBV9; D gene: .; clone size: .
CDR3 DNA: TGTGCCAGCAGCTTAGTGGCCAGCGGGGCCAGCACAGATACGCAGTATTTT; CDR3 protein: CASSLVASGASTDTQYF; J gene: TRBJ2-3; V gene: TRBV11-2; D gene: TRBD2; clone size: few
CDR3 DNA: TGCAGTGCTAGAGATGCGGAAGGACTAGAGCAAGAGATAACCCAGTACTTC; CDR3 protein: CSARDAEGLEQEITQYF; J gene: TRBJ2-5; V gene: TRBV20-1; D gene: TRBD2; clone size: .
CDR3 DNA: TGCGCCAGCAGTGACTACAGGGTCCGGGGCAATGAGCAGTTCTTC; CDR3 protein: CASSDYRVRGNEQFF; J gene: TRBJ2-1; V gene: TRBV10-2; D gene: .; clone size: few
CDR3 DNA: TGTGCCAGCGGTTACAGGGGCAATGAGCAGTTCTTC; CDR3 protein: CASGYRGNEQFF; J gene: TRBJ2-1; V gene: TRBV12-3/TRBV12-4; D gene: TRBD1; clone size: .
CDR3 DNA: TGCAGTGCTAAAACCCCCCGGACAGTCTACCAAGAGACCCAGTACTTC; CDR3 protein: CSAKTPRTVYQETQYF; J gene: TRBJ2-5; V gene: TRBV20-1; D gene: .; clone size: few
CDR3 DNA: TGCGCCAGCAGCTCTGAATCGGGCAGAGATACGCAGTATTTT; CDR3 protein: CASSSESGRDTQYF; J gene: TRBJ2-3; V gene: TRBV5-1; D gene: .; clone size: few
CDR3 DNA: TGTGCCAGCATCCTCTGGATGGTGTCGAACACCGGGGAGCTGTTTTTT; CDR3 protein: CASILWMVSNTGELFF; J gene: TRBJ2-2; V gene: TRBV5-6; D gene: .; clone size: .